One and the same sample provided the 24 T cell receptor beta chains below, sequenced in a study of cytomegalovirus exposure and HLA in healthy donors. Vbeta (60) and Jbeta (13) primers were used in the PCR. The repertoire was sequenced with immunoSEQ multiplex PCR; TCRdb's copy has only in-frame clones and lacks some. Recorded for this sample: 100,000 to 150,000 clones. Sequences were obtained from PBMCs. These receptors all stem from a man in his late teens or twenties in good health and CMV-seronegative.

The chain is built from TRBV6-5 and TRBJ2-7; 9 positions agree with TRBD1. Germline trimming cut 7 bases from V and 4 bases from J; bases unmatched to any gene: 8. The germline V gene has CDR1 MNHEY and CDR2 SVGAGI. CDR3 size: 14 residues. This CDR3 is CASTSRDRAYEQYF. The CDR3 DNA follows: TGTGCCAGCACCTCCCGGGACAGGGCGTACGAGCAGTACTTC.

The chain uses TRBV6-5 and TRBJ2-7; the match to TRBD2 covers 8 bases. J lost 6 bases, V lost 4 bases, and 11 bases had no gene match. The germline CDR1 and CDR2 sequences are MNHEY and SVGAGI. The CDR3 length is 15 residues. CDR3 DNA: TGTGCCAGCAGTTTAGCGGGGCCAATACTTGGCGAGCAGTACTTC. Protein: CASSLAGPILGEQYF.

This rearrangement joins TRBV5-6 to TRBJ1-2, with D unclear. The germline V gene has CDR1 SGHDT and CDR2 YYEEEE. This CDR3 comprises 13 residues. Deletions cut 5 bases from V and 6 bases from J, with 14 bases between. The DNA for the CDR3 is TGTGCCAGCAGGACATGGGTTTCTGATGGCTACACCTTC. It translates to CASRTWVSDGYTF. Based on the CDR3 plus reference TRBV5-6 and TRBJ1-2, the full variable domain is DAGVTQSPTHLIKTRGQQVTLRCSPKSGHDTVSWYQQALGQGPQFIFQYYEEEERQRGNFPDRFSGHQFPNYSSELNVNALLLGDSALYLCASRTWVSDGYTFGSGTRLTVV.

The chain is built from TRBV6-1 and TRBJ2-5; 8 bases align to TRBD1. The J call could be wrong; TRBJ2-7 is a better fit for the DNA end. This CDR3 has 15 residues. Germline-derived CDR1 and CDR2 are MNHNS and SASEGT. The chain's CDR3 is CASRPSGQESYEQYF. In DNA form, the CDR3 reads TGTGCCAGCAGGCCCTCGGGACAGGAGTCCTACGAGCAGTACTTC.

The chain couples TRBV7-2 to TRBJ2-5, with 7 bases that match TRBD1. The J segment lost 4 bases and the V segment lost 1 base, leaving 0 bases of the junction unmatched. From germline, CDR1 is SGHTA and CDR2 FQGNSA. There are 13 residues in the CDR3. DNA of the CDR3: TGTGCCAGCAGCTTAGGACAGGGAGAGACCCAGTACTTC. Protein: CASSLGQGETQYF.

The rearrangement uses TRBV28 and TRBJ2-7, with 11 bases fitting TRBD1. The length of the CDR3 is 14 residues. In germline, CDR1 is MDHEN, CDR2 SYDVKM. With 5 bases clipped from V and 6 bases from J, the junction kept 6 bases outside the gene matches. CDR3 residues: CASSRPGTGGEQYF. The DNA for the CDR3 is TGTGCCAGCAGTAGACCCGGGACAGGGGGCGAGCAGTACTTC.

This rearrangement joins TRBV27 to TRBJ2-4; 11 nucleotides agree with TRBD2. CDR3 length: 18 amino acids. Germline CDR1 MNHEY, CDR2 SMNVEV (reference sequence). After removal of 5 bases from V and 0 bases from J, the junction contained 9 bases not matched to a gene. CDR3 sequence reads: CASSLIAGGYGAKNIQYF. The CDR3 DNA reads as TGTGCCAGCAGTCTCATAGCGGGAGGGTACGGAGCCAAAAACATTCAGTACTTC.

The V gene is TRBV30, the J gene TRBJ2-7; possibly TRBD2 for D (5 bases). The V and J ends lost 0 bases and 2 bases respectively, with 8 bases between them. Germline CDR1 is GTSNPN and CDR2 is SVGIG (reference sequence). The CDR3 length is 13 residues. CDR3 region: CAWSVHGAYEQYF. As DNA, the CDR3 is TGTGCCTGGAGTGTCCACGGGGCCTACGAGCAGTACTTC.

A word on this clone: Other DNA sequences in the sample encode the same CDR3. This chain uses TRBV5-1 with TRBJ2-3; D gene unclear. V was trimmed by 0 bases and J by 0 bases, leaving 5 bases between them. This CDR3 is built from 14 residues. Germline loops: CDR1 SGHRS, CDR2 YFSETQ. The DNA for the CDR3 is TGCGCCAGCAGCTTGGGGCAGAGCACAGATACGCAGTATTTT. Protein product: CASSLGQSTDTQYF.

This rearrangement joins TRBV15 to TRBJ1-3, with D unresolved. The germline CDR1 and CDR2 sequences are LNHNV and YYDKDF (reference sequence). The CDR3 is 14 residues long. Trimming pared 4 bases from V and 4 bases from J, leaving 11 bases between. The CDR3 region is CATSTSGFGNTIYF. The CDR3, as DNA: TGTGCCACCAGCACCTCAGGCTTCGGAAACACCATATATTTT. Full variable domain (outside the CDR3, taken from reference TRBV15 and TRBJ1-3): DAMVIQNPRYQVTQFGKPVTLSCSQTLNHNVMYWYQQKSSQAPKLLFHYYDKDFNNEADTPDNFQSRRPNTSFCFLDIRSPGLGDTAMYLCATSTSGFGNTIYFGEGSWLTVV.

The chain has TRBV29-1 and TRBJ1-2, with 8 bases identical to TRBD1. The CDR3 covers 13 residues. Germline V gene sequence: CDR1 SQVTM, CDR2 ANQGSEA. V trimming: 5 bases; J trimming: 8 bases; junction bases outside the gene matches: 10. The CDR3, as DNA: TGCAGCGTTCCCGACAGGGGAAGGAGGGGCTACACCTTC. Translating it yields CSVPDRGRRGYTF.

The chain recombines TRBV6-5 with TRBJ1-2; D may be TRBD1 (6 bases). The ends were cut back, 5 bases at V and 2 bases at J, with 12 bases in the middle. The CDR3 has 14 amino acids. Germline CDR1 is MNHEY and CDR2 is SVGAGI. DNA for the CDR3: TGTGCCAGCAGTACCCTCGACAGGAACTATGGCTACACCTTC. Translated: CASSTLDRNYGYTF.

The chain combines TRBV7-9 with TRBJ1-1, with D tentatively TRBD1 (6 bases). CDR1 is SEHNR, CDR2 FQNEAQ, per germline (reference sequence). This CDR3 is built from 17 residues. V was trimmed by 1 base and J by 0 bases, leaving 15 bases between them. The CDR3 region has the DNA TGTGCCAGCAGCTTAGGCCGGTCAGGGGCCTTGAACACTGAAGCTTTCTTT. Protein: CASSLGRSGALNTEAFF.

The genes are TRBV2 and TRBJ2-3, with TRBD2 matching 7 bases. The germline V gene has CDR1 SNHLY and CDR2 FYNNEI. V was clipped by 4 bases and J by 6 bases; unmatched bases: 13. The length of the CDR3 is 16 residues. CDR3 in amino acids: CASSVPRREIKDTQYF. The CDR3 coding sequence is TGTGCCAGCAGTGTCCCCCGGCGGGAGATCAAGGATACGCAGTATTTT. Drawing the rest from reference TRBV2 and TRBJ2-3, the complete variable domain is EPEVTQTPSHQVTQMGQEVILRCVPISNHLYFYWYRQILGQKVEFLVSFYNNEISEKSEIFDDQFSVERPDGSNFTLKIRSTKLEDSAMYFCASSVPRREIKDTQYFGPGTRLTVL.

The rearrangement uses TRBV10-3 and TRBJ2-2; D uncertain. V was trimmed by 7 bases and J by 2 bases, leaving 11 bases between them. The length of the CDR3 is 14 residues. CDR1 ENHRY and CDR2 SYGVKD come from the germline V gene. The CDR3 sequence: CAITQRGNTGELFF. CDR3 nucleotide sequence: TGTGCCATCACCCAAAGAGGAAACACCGGGGAGCTGTTTTTT.

Concerning this clone: The junction shows a germline mismatch at one end, possibly a read error. The V and J genes are TRBV30 and TRBJ1-1; 7 bases fit TRBD1. Germline V CDR1 and CDR2: GTSNPN, SVGIG (reference sequence). The CDR3 has 12 amino acids. The CDR3 region is CAWSKGADPPSF. The CDR3 DNA reads as TGTGCCTGGAGTAAGGGGGCAGATCCTCCGAGTTTT. Looking up the rest from reference TRBV30 and TRBJ1-1 gives the full variable domain: SQTIHQWPATLVQPVGSPLSLECTVEGTSNPNLYWYRQAAGRGLQLLFYSVGIGQISSEVPQNLSASRPQDRQFILSSKKLLLSDSGFYLCAWSKGADPPSFGQGTRLTVV.

Written as DNA, the CDR3 is TGTGCCAGCAGTGAAAGGGTAGCGGGGGATAGCAATCAGCCCCAGCATTTT. Translating gives CASSERVAGDSNQPQHF. The V and J genes are TRBV6-1 and TRBJ1-5, with D possibly matching TRBD1 (5 bases). Deletions cut 2 bases from V and 0 bases from J, with 14 bases between. This CDR3 has 17 residues. The germline V gene encodes CDR1 MNHNS and CDR2 SASEGT.

For this clone: One end of the junction does not line up with germline, which may come from a read error. The rearrangement uses TRBV7-7 and TRBJ1-1, with D hard to call. Germline values: CDR1 SSHAT, CDR2 FNYEAQ (reference sequence). This CDR3 is 13 amino acids long. CDR3 coding DNA: TGTGCTAGCAGCTTAGAGGAGGGCGCTGAAGCTTTCTTT. This encodes CASSLEEGAEAFF.

This chain links TRBV30 with TRBJ2-1; TRBD1 agrees at 10 bases. The CDR3 length is 17 residues. V was pared by 0 bases and J by 5 bases, with 10 bases of the junction left unmatched. The germline gives CDR1 GTSNPN, CDR2 SVGIG (reference sequence). The CDR3 nucleotides are TGTGCCTGGAGTGTACAGGTTCGACAGGGGGCAAACAATGAGCAGTTCTTC. Protein product: CAWSVQVRQGANNEQFF.

This chain uses TRBV30 with TRBJ1-5; 7 positions match TRBD1. With V trimmed by 3 bases and J by 4 bases, 9 bases remained unmatched. The CDR3 spans 15 residues. The germline CDR1 and CDR2 sequences are GTSNPN and SVGIG (reference sequence). The CDR3 bases are TGTGCCTGGAGCGTTACAGGGGCGGGGAATCAGCCCCAGCATTTT. This translates into CAWSVTGAGNQPQHF.

The V gene is TRBV19, the J gene TRBJ1-1, with no clear D. Trimming removed 5 bases at V and 0 bases at J, with 13 bases between. CDR1 is LNHDA and CDR2 is SQIVND in the germline V gene (reference sequence). The CDR3 covers 15 residues. CDR3 in DNA: TGTGCCAGTAGTGCGAGACATAGAATGAACACTGAAGCTTTCTTT. Protein product: CASSARHRMNTEAFF.

This rearrangement joins TRBV19 to TRBJ1-1; no reliable D call. This CDR3 has 12 amino acids. Germline CDR1 LNHDA, CDR2 SQIVND (reference sequence). The ends were cut back, 4 bases at V and 12 bases at J, with 15 bases in the middle. Written as DNA, the CDR3 is TGTGCCAGTAGTAGGAGAGGATCTGCGTCTTTCTTT. Translation: CASSRRGSASFF.

The V and J genes are TRBV4-1 and TRBJ1-5, with D unclear. Germline V gene lookup returns CDR1 MGHRA and CDR2 YSYEKL. The CDR3 covers 15 residues. V lost 3 bases to trimming and J lost 7 bases, with 16 bases between them. The CDR3 sequence: CASSQVDGEDQPQHF. CDR3 sequence (DNA): TGCGCCAGCAGCCAGGTAGACGGGGAGGACCAGCCCCAGCATTTT.

This chain links TRBV28 with TRBJ1-2; D not resolved. Deletions cut 4 bases from V and 6 bases from J, with 12 bases between. The CDR3 contains 13 residues. CDR1 MDHEN and CDR2 SYDVKM come from the germline V gene. The CDR3 DNA reads TGTGCCAGCAGTTCTGGCTTGGTACATGGCTACACCTTC. This codes for CASSSGLVHGYTF.